This T cell receptor (beta chain) stems from a study of graft-versus-host responses after intestinal transplantation. Profiled with immunoSEQ multiplex PCR; TCRdb holds only in-frame clones, not every one. The table has 98,000 or so clones, over 75% seen once; the top ten hold 0.9%. This CDR3 is built from 15 residues. Trimming took off 2 bases at V and 3 bases at J, with 13 bases between the two ends. Germline V CDR1 and CDR2: MDHEN, SYDVKM. About this clone: Its target is unknown.

The chain is built from TRBV28 and TRBJ1-2; D unresolved. This sample comprised unstimulated CD4+ T cells sorted from spleen or lymph node cells, obtained before intestinal transplant. This TCR derives from a human donor who received an intestinal transplant. CDR3 DNA: TGTGCCAGCAGTTTAGGCGACGGCGGGGACTATGGCTACACCTTC. This codes for CASSLGDGGDYGYTF.